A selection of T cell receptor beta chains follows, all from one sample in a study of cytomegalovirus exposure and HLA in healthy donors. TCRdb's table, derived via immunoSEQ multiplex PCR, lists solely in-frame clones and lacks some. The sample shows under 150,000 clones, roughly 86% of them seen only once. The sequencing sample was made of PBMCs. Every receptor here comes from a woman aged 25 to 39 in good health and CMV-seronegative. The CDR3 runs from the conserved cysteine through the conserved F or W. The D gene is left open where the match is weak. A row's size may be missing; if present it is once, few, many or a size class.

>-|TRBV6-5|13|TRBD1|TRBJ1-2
TGTGCCAGCAGCCTAAGACAGGGCCTTAGCGGAACCTTC
CASSLRQGLSGTF
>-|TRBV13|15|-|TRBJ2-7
TGTGCCAGCAGCTTAGGCCCCAGCGGGCTCTACGAGCAGTACTTC
CASSLGPSGLYEQYF
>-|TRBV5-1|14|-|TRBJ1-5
TGCGCCAGCAGCCTAGGACAGAACGGGCAGCCCCAGCATTTT
CASSLGQNGQPQHF
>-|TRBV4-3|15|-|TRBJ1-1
TGCGCCAGCAGCCTACGAACCGGGTCGAACACTGAAGCTTTCTTT
CASSLRTGSNTEAFF
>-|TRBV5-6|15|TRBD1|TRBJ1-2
TGTGCCAGCAGCTGGGGACAGGGGGCAAACTATGGCTACACCTTC
CASSWGQGANYGYTF
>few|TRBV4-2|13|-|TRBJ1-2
TGTGCCAGCAGCTTAGACAGAGACTATGGCTACACCTTC
CASSLDRDYGYTF
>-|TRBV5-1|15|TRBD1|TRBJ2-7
TGCGCCAGCAGCGCAGGGACAGGGAAGACCTACGAGCAGTACTTC
CASSAGTGKTYEQYF
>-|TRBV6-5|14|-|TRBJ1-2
TGTGCCAGCAGTTACTCGTCCACCCTACGAGGCTACACCTTC
CASSYSSTLRGYTF
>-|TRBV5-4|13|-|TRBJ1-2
TGTGCCAGCAGCTTGTCGCGTAACTATGGCTACACCTTC
CASSLSRNYGYTF
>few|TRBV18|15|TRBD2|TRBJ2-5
TGTGCCAGCTCACCAATAAGCGGGGGGAAAGAGACCCAGTACTTC
CASSPISGGKETQYF
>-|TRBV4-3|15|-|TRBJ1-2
TGCGCCAGCAGCCAAGTGCTGTCCGAGAACTATGGCTACACCTTC
CASSQVLSENYGYTF
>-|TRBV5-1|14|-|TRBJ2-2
TGCGCCAGCAGCTCCTACCTCAACACCGGGGAGCTGTTTTTT
CASSSYLNTGELFF
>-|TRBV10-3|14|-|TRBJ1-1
TGTGCCATCAGCCAACGGGGCAGCGGGTATGAAGCTTTCTTT
CAISQRGSGYEAFF
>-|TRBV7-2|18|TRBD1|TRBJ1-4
TGTGCCAGCAGCTTATTTTCCCCCCAAACAGGGGGTAATGAAAAACTGTTTTTT
CASSLFSPQTGGNEKLFF